These 29 T cell receptor beta chains were all obtained from the same sample, sequenced in a study of OX40 agonist ivuxolimab in advanced cancers. Here immunoSEQ multiplex PCR was the method, and the copy in TCRdb shows in-frame clones only, minus some. Counted here are tens of thousands of clones, nearly 90% occurring once; the ten biggest clones make up 0.35%. The starting material was CD4+ or CD8+ T cells sorted from blood, obtained in a trial of the OX40 agonist ivuxolimab. These TCRs come from an adult with an advanced solid tumor such as melanoma, head and neck, liver or kidney cancer.

The V and J genes are TRBV5-1 and TRBJ2-2, with a tentative D call TRBD1 (5 bases). The CDR3 has 15 amino acids. Germline V gene data show CDR1 as SGHRS and CDR2 as YFSETQ. The germline V and J ends were trimmed by 4 bases and 6 bases, with 16 bases remaining between them. The CDR3 nucleotides read TGCGCCAGCAGCCCGCAACAGGAACAAGCCGGGGAGCTGTTTTTT. This sequence encodes CASSPQQEQAGELFF.

This rearrangement joins TRBV7-8 to TRBJ1-5, with TRBD1 as a possible D gene (6 bases). Germline V lookup: CDR1 SGHVS, CDR2 FQNEAQ. V was cut by 1 base and J by 9 bases, with 10 bases left in between. This CDR3 is 13 amino acids long. The CDR3 is CASSLDRVWPQHF. CDR3 DNA: TGTGCCAGCAGCTTAGACAGGGTTTGGCCCCAGCATTTT.

The chain joins TRBV6-5 to TRBJ2-2, with D perhaps matching TRBD1 (7 bases). The germline V and J ends were trimmed by 7 bases and 6 bases, with 18 bases remaining between them. The CDR3 has 15 amino acids. CDR1 and CDR2 from the germline V gene are MNHEY and SVGAGI. CDR3 region: CASTRGVRGAGELFF. The CDR3 coding sequence is TGTGCCAGCACCCGGGGTGTCAGGGGGGCCGGGGAGCTGTTTTTT.

V and J are TRBV11-2 and TRBJ2-7; no reliable D call. The CDR3 contains 14 residues. The V gene's germline CDR1 is SGHAT and CDR2 FQNNGV. Trimming pared 1 base from V and 2 bases from J, leaving 9 bases between. CDR3 sequence: CASSLGRTPYEQYF. The CDR3 DNA reads TGTGCCAGCAGCTTAGGACGGACCCCCTACGAGCAGTACTTC.

This chain links TRBV5-1 with TRBJ2-1, with TRBD1 as a possible D gene (6 bases). Between the trimmed V and J ends, which lost 2 bases and 7 bases, there was a span of 10 bases. The CDR3 contains 13 residues. Germline V gene sequence: CDR1 SGHRS, CDR2 YFSETQ. CDR3 sequence: CASSFRGRNEQFF. CDR3 coding DNA: TGCGCCAGCAGCTTCAGGGGTAGGAATGAGCAGTTCTTC.

The V gene is TRBV7-2, the J gene TRBJ1-1, with 10 bases fitting TRBD1. The length of the CDR3 is 14 residues. Germline CDR1 and CDR2: SGHTA and FQGNSA. After removal of 3 bases from V and 4 bases from J, the junction contained 2 bases not matched to a gene. The CDR3 reads CASSFRQGATEAFF. The CDR3 DNA reads TGTGCCAGCAGCTTTAGACAGGGGGCCACTGAAGCTTTCTTT.

The rearrangement uses TRBV7-8 and TRBJ1-1; possible D gene TRBD1, 5 bases. Trimming removed 5 bases from V and 4 bases from J, with 14 bases in between. In germline, CDR1 is SGHVS, CDR2 FQNEAQ. The CDR3 contains 14 residues. CDR3 nucleotide sequence: TGTGCCAGCAGCCCGGGATCGGGGGGCACTGAAGCTTTCTTT. Its translation is CASSPGSGGTEAFF.

This chain links TRBV30 with TRBJ2-1, with TRBD2 matching over 11 bases. CDR3 length: 16 amino acids. Germline trimming cut 2 bases from V and 3 bases from J; bases unmatched to any gene: 6. Germline assignment: CDR1 GTSNPN and CDR2 SVGIG (reference sequence). The CDR3 spells CAWSPIGTSGYNEQFF. The CDR3 bases are TGTGCCTGGAGTCCCATCGGGACTAGCGGCTACAATGAGCAGTTCTTC.

The rearrangement joins TRBV19 to TRBJ2-3; no clear D. The length of the CDR3 is 13 residues. Trimming left V 6 bases short and J 5 bases short, with 12 bases between. Germline V lookup: CDR1 LNHDA, CDR2 SQIVND (reference sequence). CDR3 nucleotides: TGTGCCAGTAGGGCCACCCTGCGAGATACGCAGTATTTT. Residues: CASRATLRDTQYF.

V usage is TRBV18 and J usage is TRBJ1-6, with 8 bases identical to TRBD1. V lost 5 bases and J lost 5; bases outside the gene matches: 17. Per the germline V gene, CDR1 is KGHSH and CDR2 is LQKENI. The length of the CDR3 is 19 residues. The CDR3, as DNA: TGTGCCAGCTCAAAACGGACAGGGTCGACATGGGAGAATAATTCACCCCTCCACTTT. This gives the protein CASSKRTGSTWENNSPLHF.

This chain uses TRBV6-5 with TRBJ2-7, with 8 positions matching TRBD1. Germline V CDR1 and CDR2: MNHEY, SVGAGI. V dropped 6 bases and J dropped 0; count of bases not matched to a gene: 4. This CDR3 comprises 14 residues. CDR3 in amino acids: CASRTGQGSYEQYF. CDR3 in DNA: TGTGCCAGCAGGACCGGACAGGGCTCCTACGAGCAGTACTTC.

The rearrangement links TRBV9 to TRBJ2-3; 11 positions match TRBD2. The V gene end was trimmed by 3 bases and the J gene end by 2 bases; junction bases not matched to a gene: 20. In germline, CDR1 is SGDLS, CDR2 YYNGEE. This CDR3 is built from 21 residues. The CDR3 region has the DNA TGTGCCAGCAGCGAAGGGGTAATCGCTCTAGCGGGGGGCCGGCTCACAGATACGCAGTATTTT. This encodes CASSEGVIALAGGRLTDTQYF.

This clone is a singleton in its sample. This chain links TRBV30 with TRBJ1-2; D is ambiguous. Germline CDR1 GTSNPN, CDR2 SVGIG (reference sequence). V dropped 4 bases and J dropped 0 bases, with 6 bases sitting between them. This CDR3 is built from 12 residues. The CDR3 reads CAWTVSNYGYTF. The CDR3 DNA is TGTGCCTGGACAGTTTCTAACTATGGCTACACCTTC.

The chain is built from TRBV23-1 and TRBJ2-7; TRBD1 aligns across 7 bases. TRBV23-1 is known as an ORF, though its function is uncertain. V shed 2 bases and J 4 bases; nucleotides not matched to a gene: 8. The CDR3 has 15 amino acids. CDR3 protein: CASSQAHGTEYEQYF. The DNA of the CDR3 is TGCGCCAGCAGTCAAGCCCACGGGACAGAATACGAGCAGTACTTC.

This rearrangement joins TRBV7-2 to TRBJ1-2; D gene ambiguous. Trimming cost V 2 bases and J 4 bases, with 2 bases left between them. Germline V lookup: CDR1 SGHTA, CDR2 FQGNSA. This CDR3 contains 11 residues. DNA of the CDR3: TGTGCCAGCAGCTTACCCTATGGCTACACCTTC. It is translated as CASSLPYGYTF. The whole variable domain, filled in from reference TRBV7-2 and TRBJ1-2, reads GAGVSQSPSNKVTEKGKDVELRCDPISGHTALYWYRQSLGQGLEFLIYFQGNSAPDKSGLPSDRFSAERTGGSVSTLTIQRTQQEDSAVYLCASSLPYGYTFGSGTRLTVV.

The rearrangement joins TRBV9 to TRBJ2-5; D not resolved. CDR3 length: 13 residues. V was cut by 0 bases and J by 1 base, with 4 bases left in between. CDR1 and CDR2 (germline): SGDLS, YYNGEE. CDR3 region: CASSVAIQETQYF. The CDR3 DNA reads as TGTGCCAGCAGCGTAGCCATCCAAGAGACCCAGTACTTC.

The gene calls are TRBV5-1 and TRBJ1-1, with 8 bases aligning to TRBD1. Germline V gives CDR1 SGHRS, CDR2 YFSETQ. Trimming took 5 bases from V and 6 from J; bases not matched to a gene: 9. This CDR3 has 14 residues. The CDR3 sequence is CASSFDRGRAEAFF. The CDR3 bases are TGCGCCAGCAGTTTCGACAGGGGTAGAGCTGAAGCTTTCTTT.

The chain recombines TRBV1 with TRBJ2-1; TRBD2 reflects the table's D call only, with no check against the DNA. TRBV1 is noted as a pseudogene. This CDR3 has 15 amino acids. This CDR3 reads CTSSQDMVAGGPQFF. DNA of the CDR3: TGCACCAGCAGCCAAGATATGGTAGCGGGGGGTCCCCAGTTCTTC.

Here the CDR3 DNA reads TGTGCCAGCAACCCCGGGCCCAGGACAGATACGCAGTATTTT. It specifies CASNPGPRTDTQYF. The V and J genes are TRBV6-1 and TRBJ2-3; D is uncertain. Germline V gene lookup returns CDR1 MNHNS and CDR2 SASEGT. The CDR3 runs 14 residues. V gave up 7 bases and J gave up 3 bases, with 14 bases separating them.

This clone came up once. The rearrangement joins TRBV19 to TRBJ1-2, with 8 bases that match TRBD1. The CDR3 covers 14 residues. The trim removed 5 bases at V and 4 bases at J, leaving 6 bases unmatched. Germline V CDR1 and CDR2: LNHDA, SQIVND (reference sequence). CDR3 protein: CASSGPGQAYGYTF. The CDR3 DNA sequence: TGTGCCAGTAGTGGCCCGGGACAGGCCTATGGCTACACCTTC.

This chain connects TRBV2 to TRBJ2-2, with D possibly being TRBD1 (5 bases). The CDR3 loop spans 14 amino acids. Germline assignment: CDR1 SNHLY and CDR2 FYNNEI. V was shortened by 8 bases and J by 5 bases, with 15 bases between the two germline ends. CDR3 sequence reads: CASVIGARTGELFF. In DNA form, the CDR3 reads TGTGCCAGCGTGATAGGGGCGCGGACCGGGGAGCTGTTTTTT.

This chain uses TRBV2 with TRBJ1-1; D not resolved. This CDR3 contains 14 residues. V was trimmed by 7 bases and J by 3 bases, leaving 15 bases between them. Per germline, CDR1 SNHLY and CDR2 FYNNEI. This CDR3 is CASKDDSGYTEAFF. CDR3 DNA: TGTGCCAGCAAGGACGACTCGGGGTACACTGAAGCTTTCTTT.

CDR3 DNA: TGTGCCAGCAGAAACCCCAGGGCCTATGGCTACACCTTC. Translated: CASRNPRAYGYTF. The chain carries TRBV6-1 and TRBJ1-2; perhaps TRBD1 as D (5 bases). There are 13 residues in the CDR3. Looked up from germline, CDR1 is MNHNS and CDR2 is SASEGT. V gave up 6 bases and J gave up 4 bases, with 12 bases separating them.

The V and J genes are TRBV5-5 and TRBJ1-3; perhaps TRBD1 as D (6 bases). Germline V gives CDR1 SGHKS, CDR2 YYEKEE (reference sequence). The V end was cut by 4 bases, the J end by 4 bases, with 15 bases between. The CDR3 covers 15 residues. As DNA, the CDR3 is TGTGCCAGCAGCCCAGGGGCCCGATTAGGAAACACCATATATTTT. This translates into CASSPGARLGNTIYF.

Here the CDR3 reads CASSNPGLRETQYF. In nucleotides, the CDR3 is TGTGCCAGCAGTAACCCGGGTCTCAGGGAGACCCAGTACTTC. The V gene is TRBV2, the J gene TRBJ2-5; D unclear. Looked up from germline, CDR1 is SNHLY and CDR2 is FYNNEI. Trimming removed 5 bases from V and 5 bases from J, with 15 bases in between. The CDR3 runs 14 residues.

V is TRBV9 and J is TRBJ2-7; 9 bases are shared with TRBD1. CDR1 is SGDLS and CDR2 is YYNGEE in the germline V gene. The CDR3 consists of 14 residues. V shed 3 bases and J 3 bases; nucleotides not matched to a gene: 4. The CDR3 loop is CASSAATGGYEQYF. CDR3 DNA: TGTGCCAGCAGCGCCGCGACAGGGGGCTACGAGCAGTACTTC.

This chain connects TRBV15 to TRBJ1-1, with 8 positions matching TRBD1. Germline values: CDR1 LNHNV, CDR2 YYDKDF (reference sequence). J was trimmed by 7 bases and V by 0 bases; bases with no gene match: 16. The CDR3 runs 18 residues. The chain's CDR3 is CATSRDRRFGQGRGEAFF. The CDR3 nucleotides are TGTGCCACCAGCAGAGATAGAAGATTCGGACAGGGAAGAGGTGAAGCTTTCTTT.

The table lists this clone with a count of one. The chain employs TRBV5-4 and TRBJ1-1; the match to TRBD1 covers 10 bases. This CDR3 is 16 amino acids long. The V segment lost 3 bases and the J segment 6 bases; nucleotides outside the gene matches: 11. CDR1 and CDR2 from the germline V gene are SGHNT and YYREEE (reference sequence). The CDR3 here is CASSSEPDRGRSEAFF. The CDR3 DNA follows: TGTGCCAGCAGCTCCGAACCGGACAGGGGGAGGTCTGAAGCTTTCTTT.

This clone has only one observation. This chain connects TRBV7-2 to TRBJ1-2, with 11 positions matching TRBD1. CDR3 length equals 15 residues. V lost 1 base to trimming and J lost 5 bases; unmatched junction nucleotides: 3. Germline values: CDR1 SGHTA, CDR2 FQGNSA. The CDR3 nucleotides read TGTGCCAGCAGCTTAGTAGGGACAGGGGGATATGGCTACACCTTC. Translation: CASSLVGTGGYGYTF.